These T cell receptor beta chains were read from a single sample in a study of T-cell reconstitution after alpha-beta-depleted transplantation in children. MiXCR, applied by TCRdb to the PCR reads, yields one record per CDR3 protein. Of around 580,000 distinct CDR3 sequences in the sample, roughly 24% are singletons; the top ten hold 12% to 15%. The sequenced sample was PBMCs, mostly from graft donor cells, obtained 360 days after TCRalphabeta/CD19-depleted stem cell transplant. Receptors originate from a boy in the first two years of life who had a stem cell transplant for acute myeloid leukemia, so the T cells may come from the graft donor. Each CDR3 is given with its conserved first and last residue. A D gene is named only where the DNA matches it firmly. Only part of the rows carry a size: once, few, many, or a class if the clone is expanded.

NA	few	TRBV12-3/TRBV12-4	TRBJ1-4	CASSFTGYEKLFF	TGTGCCAGCAGTTTTACGGGATATGAAAAACTGTTTTTT
TRBD2	NA	TRBV7-9	TRBJ2-3	CASRPTSGGDTDTQYF	TGTGCCAGCAGACCGACTAGCGGGGGGGATACAGATACGCAGTATTTT
TRBD1	many	TRBV12-3/TRBV12-4	TRBJ2-6	CASSRTGGYGSGANVLTF	TGTGCCAGCAGTCGAACAGGGGGCTATGGCTCTGGGGCCAACGTCCTGACTTTC
NA	few	TRBV20-1	TRBJ2-7	CSARGQAYSYEQYF	TGCAGTGCTAGAGGGCAGGCGTACTCCTACGAGCAGTACTTC
TRBD1	many	TRBV9	TRBJ2-1	CASSGGQGAYNEQFF	TGTGCCAGCAGCGGTGGACAGGGGGCCTACAATGAGCAGTTCTTC
NA	few	TRBV10-1	TRBJ2-3	CASSEGWADTQYF	TGCGCCAGCAGTGAAGGGTGGGCAGATACGCAGTATTTT
TRBD2	NA	TRBV7-3	TRBJ2-1	CASSLRGGGSYGSEQFF	TGTGCCAGCAGCTTAAGAGGCGGGGGGTCCTATGGTAGTGAGCAGTTCTTC
NA	NA	TRBV15	TRBJ1-5	CATKSLLHSVNQPQHF	TGTGCCACTAAAAGTCTCCTGCACAGCGTTAATCAGCCCCAGCATTTT
NA	few	TRBV12-3/TRBV12-4	TRBJ1-6	CASSGTLYNSPLHF	TGTGCCAGCAGTGGCACGCTGTATAATTCACCCCTCCACTTT
NA	few	TRBV20-1	TRBJ2-1	CSAGDRSVYNEQFF	TGCAGTGCCGGTGACAGGTCCGTCTACAATGAGCAGTTCTTC
TRBD1	NA	TRBV13	TRBJ2-1	CASSYPPGQGYNEQFF	TGTGCCAGCAGCTATCCACCGGGACAGGGCTACAATGAGCAGTTCTTC
NA	NA	TRBV5-1	TRBJ2-3	CASSLVQDTDTQYF	TGCGCCAGCAGCTTGGTACAGGACACAGATACGCAGTATTTT
NA	NA	TRBV7-2	TRBJ2-7	CASSLRIEQGSYEQYF	TGTGCCAGCAGCTTACGTATAGAGCAGGGTTCCTACGAGCAGTACTTC
NA	once	TRBV5-1	TRBJ2-3	CASSLVFDTQYF	TGCGCCAGCAGCTTGGTGTTTGATACGCAGTATTTT
NA	NA	TRBV29-1	TRBJ2-5	CSALVDRQGIETQYF	TGCAGCGCCCTGGTGGACCGCCAGGGTATCGAGACCCAGTACTTC
TRBD1	few	TRBV12-3/TRBV12-4	TRBJ2-6	CASSRQGAGANVLTF	TGTGCCAGCAGTCGACAGGGGGCAGGGGCCAACGTCCTGACTTTC
NA	many	TRBV6-5	TRBJ2-3	CASSYSGSTDTQYF	TGTGCCAGCAGTTACAGCGGGAGCACAGATACGCAGTATTTT
NA	few	TRBV20-1	TRBJ2-7	CSARTWTDDDYF	TGCAGTGCTAGGACGTGGACCGACGATGATTACTTC
TRBD1	NA	TRBV9	TRBJ2-3	CASSSRQGRLSTDTQYF	TGTGCCAGCAGCTCCAGACAGGGCCGATTAAGCACAGATACGCAGTATTTT
TRBD2	many	TRBV6-4	TRBJ2-1	CASSDSGGTYNEQFF	TGTGCCAGCTCTGATAGCGGGGGTACCTACAATGAGCAGTTCTTC
NA	NA	TRBV19	TRBJ2-3	CASRPPSTDTQYF	TGTGCCAGTAGACCTCCTAGCACAGATACGCAGTATTTT
NA	NA	TRBV15	TRBJ2-7	CATSRGGTVYEQYF	TGTGCCACCAGCAGAGGTGGGACGGTCTACGAGCAGTACTTC
TRBD1	NA	TRBV3-1	TRBJ1-1	CASSLMTGVNTEAFF	TGTGCCAGCAGCCTTATGACAGGGGTGAACACTGAAGCTTTCTTT
NA	many	TRBV6-5	TRBJ1-1	CASSYGTEAFF	TGTGCCAGCAGCTACGGCACTGAAGCTTTCTTT
NA	NA	TRBV7-9	TRBJ2-1	CASSSRQTRSREQFF	TGTGCCAGCAGCTCCAGACAGACTAGAAGTCGTGAGCAGTTCTTC
TRBD2	few	TRBV6-5	TRBJ2-3	CASSYLPSGAVSDTQYF	TGTGCCAGCAGTTACTTGCCTAGCGGGGCAGTTTCAGATACGCAGTATTTT
NA	many	TRBV12-3/TRBV12-4	TRBJ1-2	CASTIGLYGYTF	TGTGCCAGCACCATAGGACTATATGGCTACACCTTC
NA	many	TRBV6-5	TRBJ1-4	CASSYGQQTTNEKLFF	TGTGCCAGCAGTTATGGGCAACAAACAACTAATGAAAAACTGTTTTTT
NA	many	TRBV12-3/TRBV12-4	TRBJ1-1	CASTADGEAFF	TGTGCCAGCACCGCGGACGGTGAAGCTTTCTTT
NA	many	TRBV12-3/TRBV12-4	TRBJ2-7	CASSLGDLGYEQYF	TGTGCCAGCAGTTTAGGGGATCTCGGCTACGAGCAGTACTTC
NA	NA	TRBV20-1	TRBJ2-1	CSANVGTPNEQFF	TGCAGTGCTAATGTGGGTACTCCCAATGAGCAGTTCTTC
NA	NA	TRBV29-1	TRBJ1-1	CTGRWNTEAFF	TGCACCGGGCGGTGGAACACTGAAGCTTTCTTT
NA	NA	TRBV4-1	TRBJ2-7	CASSQDSREWDEQYF	TGCGCCAGCAGCCAAGATTCCAGGGAATGGGACGAGCAGTACTTC
NA	few	TRBV29-1	TRBJ2-6	CSVSDTELSGANVLTF	TGCAGCGTCTCGGACACCGAATTGTCTGGGGCCAACGTCCTGACTTTC
NA	few	TRBV29-1	TRBJ2-5	CSARDSQETQYF	TGCAGCGCGAGGGATTCCCAAGAGACCCAGTACTTC
NA	many	TRBV6-5	TRBJ2-5	CASSSIRPGETQYF	TGTGCCAGCAGTTCCATCAGGCCTGGCGAGACCCAGTACTTC
TRBD1	few	TRBV10-3	TRBJ2-1	CAISAPGGRRDNEQFF	TGTGCCATCAGTGCCCCAGGGGGCAGAAGGGACAATGAGCAGTTCTTC
TRBD2	many	TRBV6-5	TRBJ2-1	CASSSTSGGADEQFF	TGTGCCAGCAGTTCTACTAGCGGGGGGGCGGATGAGCAGTTCTTC
TRBD2	many	TRBV2	TRBJ2-4	CASSEMTSGGINIQYF	TGTGCCAGCAGTGAAATGACTAGCGGGGGGATAAACATTCAGTACTTC
TRBD1	many	TRBV12-3/TRBV12-4	TRBJ2-6	CASSLQGAGANVLTF	TGTGCCAGCAGTTTACAGGGGGCTGGGGCCAACGTCCTGACTTTC
TRBD1	few	TRBV7-2	TRBJ2-3	CASSRTGGADTQYF	TGTGCCAGCAGCCGGACAGGGGGCGCAGATACGCAGTATTTT
NA	few	TRBV6-1	TRBJ2-3	CASSVDIASDTQYF	TGTGCCAGCAGTGTCGATATAGCTAGCGATACGCAGTATTTT
NA	NA	TRBV11-2	TRBJ2-5	CASKPAAGRLETQYF	TGTGCCAGCAAACCGGCGGCAGGGAGGCTCGAGACCCAGTACTTC
NA	many	TRBV12-3/TRBV12-4	TRBJ1-1	CASSPRGNTEAFF	TGTGCCAGCAGTCCAAGGGGGAACACTGAAGCTTTCTTT
TRBD1	once	TRBV7-6	TRBJ2-5	CASSSRDREETQYF	TGTGCCAGCAGCTCCCGGGACAGGGAGGAGACCCAGTACTTC
NA	few	TRBV20-1	TRBJ1-4	CSARRSFGLKFNAANEKLFF	TGCAGTGCACGGAGGTCATTCGGACTTAAATTTAATGCAGCTAATGAAAAACTGTTTTTT